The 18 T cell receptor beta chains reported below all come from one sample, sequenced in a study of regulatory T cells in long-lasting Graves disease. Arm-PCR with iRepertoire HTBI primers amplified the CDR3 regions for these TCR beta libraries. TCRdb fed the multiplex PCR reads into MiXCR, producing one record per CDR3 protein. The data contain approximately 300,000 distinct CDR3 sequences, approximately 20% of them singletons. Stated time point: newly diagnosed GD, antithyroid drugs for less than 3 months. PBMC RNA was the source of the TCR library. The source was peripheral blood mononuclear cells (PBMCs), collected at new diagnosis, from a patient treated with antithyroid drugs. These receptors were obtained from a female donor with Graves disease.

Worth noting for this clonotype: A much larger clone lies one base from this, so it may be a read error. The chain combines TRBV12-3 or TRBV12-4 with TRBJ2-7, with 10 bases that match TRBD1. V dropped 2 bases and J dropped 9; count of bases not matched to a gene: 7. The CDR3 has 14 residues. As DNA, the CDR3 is TGTGCCAGCAGTTTAAGTGACAGGGGGCTTGGGCAGTACTTC. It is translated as CASSLSDRGLGQYF.

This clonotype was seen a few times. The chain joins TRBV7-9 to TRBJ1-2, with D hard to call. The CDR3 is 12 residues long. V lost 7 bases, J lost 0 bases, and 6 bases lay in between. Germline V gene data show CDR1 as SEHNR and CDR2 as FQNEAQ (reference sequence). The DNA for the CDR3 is TGTGCCAGCACCGCCTCTAACTATGGCTACACCTTC. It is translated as CASTASNYGYTF. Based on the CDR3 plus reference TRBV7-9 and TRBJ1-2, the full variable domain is DTGVSQNPRHKITKRGQNVTFRCDPISEHNRLYWYRQTLGQGPEFLTYFQNEAQLEKSRLLSDRFSAERPKGSFSTLEIQRTEQGDSAMYLCASTASNYGYTFGSGTRLTVV.

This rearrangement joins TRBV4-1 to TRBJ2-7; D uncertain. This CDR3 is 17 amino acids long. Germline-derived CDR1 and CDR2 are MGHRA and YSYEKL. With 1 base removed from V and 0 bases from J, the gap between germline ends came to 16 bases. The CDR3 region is CASSQGPARLYSYEQYF. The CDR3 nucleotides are TGCGCCAGCAGCCAAGGTCCGGCTAGACTGTACTCCTACGAGCAGTACTTC.

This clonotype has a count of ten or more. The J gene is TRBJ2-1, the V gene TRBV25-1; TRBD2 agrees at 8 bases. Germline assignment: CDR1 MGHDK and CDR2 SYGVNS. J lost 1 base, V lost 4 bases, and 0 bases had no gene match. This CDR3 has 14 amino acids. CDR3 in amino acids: CASSVAGSYNEQFF. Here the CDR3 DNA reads TGTGCCAGCAGTGTAGCGGGGTCCTACAATGAGCAGTTCTTC.

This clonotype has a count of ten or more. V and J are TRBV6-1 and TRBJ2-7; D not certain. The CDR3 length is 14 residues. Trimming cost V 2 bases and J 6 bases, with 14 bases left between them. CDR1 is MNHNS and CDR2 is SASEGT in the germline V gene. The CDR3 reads CASSEMGYGGEQYF. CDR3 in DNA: TGTGCCAGCAGTGAAATGGGTTACGGTGGCGAGCAGTACTTC.

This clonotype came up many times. CDR3 amino acids: CASVRQDYGYTF. In DNA, the CDR3 is TGTGCCAGTGTTAGACAAGACTATGGCTACACCTTC. This chain links TRBV19 with TRBJ1-2, with D unresolved. CDR3 length: 12 residues. V was clipped by 8 bases and J by 3 bases, with 10 bases between them. Looked up from germline, CDR1 is LNHDA and CDR2 is SQIVND (reference sequence).

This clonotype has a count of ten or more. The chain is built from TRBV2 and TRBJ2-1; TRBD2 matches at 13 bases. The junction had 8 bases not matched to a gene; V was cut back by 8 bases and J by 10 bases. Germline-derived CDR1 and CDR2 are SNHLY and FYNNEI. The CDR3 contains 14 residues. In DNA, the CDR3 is TGTGCCAGCGGGGGACTAGCGGGACTTGAGGAGCAGTTCTTC. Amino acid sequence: CASGGLAGLEEQFF. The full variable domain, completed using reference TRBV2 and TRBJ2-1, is EPEVTQTPSHQVTQMGQEVILRCVPISNHLYFYWYRQILGQKVEFLVSFYNNEISEKSEIFDDQFSVERPDGSNFTLKIRSTKLEDSAMYFCASGGLAGLEEQFFGPGTRLTVL.

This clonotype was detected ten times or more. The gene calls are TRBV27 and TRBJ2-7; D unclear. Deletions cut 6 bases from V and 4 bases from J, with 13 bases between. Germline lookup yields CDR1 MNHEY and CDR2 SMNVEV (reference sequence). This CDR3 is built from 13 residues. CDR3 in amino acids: CASRGSSIYEQYF. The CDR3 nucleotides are TGTGCCAGCAGGGGTAGCAGTATTTACGAGCAGTACTTC.

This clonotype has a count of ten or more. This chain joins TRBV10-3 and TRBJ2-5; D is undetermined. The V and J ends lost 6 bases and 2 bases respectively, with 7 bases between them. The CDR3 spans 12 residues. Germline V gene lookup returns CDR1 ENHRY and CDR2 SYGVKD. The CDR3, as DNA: TGTGCCATCAGCGATAATCAAGAGACCCAGTACTTC. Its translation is CAISDNQETQYF.

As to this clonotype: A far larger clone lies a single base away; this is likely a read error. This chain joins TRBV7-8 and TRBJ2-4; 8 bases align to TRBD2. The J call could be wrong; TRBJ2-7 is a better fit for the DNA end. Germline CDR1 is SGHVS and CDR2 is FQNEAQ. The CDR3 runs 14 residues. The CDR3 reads CASSFREGFDEQYF. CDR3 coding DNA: TGTGCCAGCAGCTTTCGGGAGGGCTTCGACGAGCAGTACTTC.

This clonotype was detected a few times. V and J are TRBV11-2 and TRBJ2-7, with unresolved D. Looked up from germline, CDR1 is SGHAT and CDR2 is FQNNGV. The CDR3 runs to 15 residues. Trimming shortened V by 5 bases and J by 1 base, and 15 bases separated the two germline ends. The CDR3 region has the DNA TGTGCCAGCAGCCCGGACCCCTTAAGATCCTACGAGCAGTACTTC. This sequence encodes CASSPDPLRSYEQYF. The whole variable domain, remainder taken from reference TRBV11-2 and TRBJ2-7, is EAGVAQSPRYKIIEKRQSVAFWCNPISGHATLYWYQQILGQGPKLLIQFQNNGVVDDSQLPKDRFSAERLKGVDSTLKIQPAKLEDSAVYLCASSPDPLRSYEQYFGPGTRLTVT.

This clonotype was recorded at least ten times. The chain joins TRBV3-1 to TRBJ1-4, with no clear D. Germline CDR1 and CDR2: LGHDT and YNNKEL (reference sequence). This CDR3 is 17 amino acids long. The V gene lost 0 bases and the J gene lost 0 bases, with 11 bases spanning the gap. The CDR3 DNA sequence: TGTGCCAGCAGCCAAGAAGAGGGTAGAGCAACTAATGAAAAACTGTTTTTT. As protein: CASSQEEGRATNEKLFF.

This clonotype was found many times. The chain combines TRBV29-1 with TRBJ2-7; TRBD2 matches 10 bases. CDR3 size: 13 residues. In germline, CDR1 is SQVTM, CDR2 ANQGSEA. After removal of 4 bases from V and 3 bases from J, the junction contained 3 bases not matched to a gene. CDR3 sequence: CSVGGLAIYEQYF. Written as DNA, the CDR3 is TGCAGCGTTGGGGGACTAGCGATCTACGAGCAGTACTTC.

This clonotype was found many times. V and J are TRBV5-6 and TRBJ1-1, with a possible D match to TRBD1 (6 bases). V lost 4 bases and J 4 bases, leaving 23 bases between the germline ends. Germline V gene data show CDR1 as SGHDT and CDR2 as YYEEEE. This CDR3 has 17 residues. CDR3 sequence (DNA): TGTGCCAGCAGCGCGCCACCGGGGGCAGTTATGAGCACTGAAGCTTTCTTT. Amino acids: CASSAPPGAVMSTEAFF.

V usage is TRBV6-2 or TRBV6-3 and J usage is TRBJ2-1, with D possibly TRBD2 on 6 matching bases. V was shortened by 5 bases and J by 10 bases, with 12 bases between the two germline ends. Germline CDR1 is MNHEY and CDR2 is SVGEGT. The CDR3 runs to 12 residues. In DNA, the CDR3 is TGTGCCAGCAGTAACTACCGGGGGGAGCAGTTCTTC. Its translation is CASSNYRGEQFF.

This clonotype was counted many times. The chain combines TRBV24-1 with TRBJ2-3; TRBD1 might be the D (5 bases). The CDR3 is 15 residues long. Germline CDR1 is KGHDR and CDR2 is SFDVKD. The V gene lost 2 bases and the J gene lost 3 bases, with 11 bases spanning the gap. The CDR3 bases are TGTGCCACCAGTGATTCACGCCCAGGGACAGATACGCAGTATTTT. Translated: CATSDSRPGTDTQYF.

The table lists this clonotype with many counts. In DNA form, the CDR3 reads TGTGCCAGCAGCTCTTGGACTAGTTACGAACTAGCCAAAAACATTCAGTACTTC. Its translation is CASSSWTSYELAKNIQYF. The gene calls are TRBV5-6 and TRBJ2-4; 7 nucleotides align to TRBD2. The germline V gene has CDR1 SGHDT and CDR2 YYEEEE. The CDR3 totals 18 residues. Trimming took 3 bases from V and 0 from J; bases not matched to a gene: 12.

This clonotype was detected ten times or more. CDR3 DNA: TGTGCCAGTGTACGGGCAGGCACTAGTGGCTACACCTTC. The encoded protein is CASVRAGTSGYTF. This chain connects TRBV19 to TRBJ1-2, with D unresolved. Germline CDR1 is LNHDA and CDR2 is SQIVND (reference sequence). V was trimmed by 8 bases and J by 7 bases, leaving 17 bases between them. The length of the CDR3 is 13 residues.